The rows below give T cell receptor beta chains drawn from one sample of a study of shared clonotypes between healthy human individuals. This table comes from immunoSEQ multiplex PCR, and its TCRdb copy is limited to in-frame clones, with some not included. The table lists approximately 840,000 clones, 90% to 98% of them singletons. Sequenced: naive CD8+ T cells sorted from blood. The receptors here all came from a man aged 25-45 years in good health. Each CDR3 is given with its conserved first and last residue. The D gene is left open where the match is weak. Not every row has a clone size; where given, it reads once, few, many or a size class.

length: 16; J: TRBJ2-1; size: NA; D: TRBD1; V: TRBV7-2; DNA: TGTGCCAGCAGCTTCGGACAGGGGGGGACCTACAATGAGCAGTTCTTC; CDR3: CASSFGQGGTYNEQFF
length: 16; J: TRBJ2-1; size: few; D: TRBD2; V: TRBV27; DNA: TGTGCCAGTACAACATTGGGGACTAGCGGGAGCTATGAGCAGTTCTTC; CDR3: CASTTLGTSGSYEQFF
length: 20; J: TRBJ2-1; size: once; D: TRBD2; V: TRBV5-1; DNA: TGCGCCAGCAGCCCCCGGCCGGGACTAGCGGGAGACCTCTCCTACAATGAGCAGTTCTTC; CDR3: CASSPRPGLAGDLSYNEQFF
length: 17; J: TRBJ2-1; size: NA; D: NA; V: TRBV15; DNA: TGTGCCACCAGCAGATCCCCCTATTCGGCAGGGGTGAGTGAGCAGTTCTTC; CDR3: CATSRSPYSAGVSEQFF
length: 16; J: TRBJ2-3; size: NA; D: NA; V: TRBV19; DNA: TGTGCCAGTAGCCCCAGAGTATCTCCAGGCACAGATACGCAGTATTTT; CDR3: CASSPRVSPGTDTQYF
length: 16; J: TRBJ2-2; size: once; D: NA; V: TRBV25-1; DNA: TGTGCCAGCGAGGACGGTACGGTCGCGAACACCGGGGAGCTGTTTTTT; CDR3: CASEDGTVANTGELFF
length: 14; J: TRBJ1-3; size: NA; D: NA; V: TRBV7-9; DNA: TGTGCCAGCAGCTTCTTGAGGCCTGGAAACACCATATATTTT; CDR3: CASSFLRPGNTIYF
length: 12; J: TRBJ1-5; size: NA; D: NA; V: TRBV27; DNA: TGTGCCAGCAGTCCCCGCAATCAGCCCCAGCATTTT; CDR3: CASSPRNQPQHF
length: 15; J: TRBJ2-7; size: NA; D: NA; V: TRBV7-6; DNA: TGTGCCAGCAGCTTAGAGGCTAACAACCATTACGAGCAGTACTTC; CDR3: CASSLEANNHYEQYF
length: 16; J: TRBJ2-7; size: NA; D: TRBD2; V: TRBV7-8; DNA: TGTGCCAGCAGCTTAGAGGTAGCGGGCGGTTCCTACGAGCAGTACTTC; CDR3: CASSLEVAGGSYEQYF
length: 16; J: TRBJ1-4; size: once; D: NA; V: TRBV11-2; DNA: TGTGCCAGCAGCCCGGAAGGATGGGGGCGGGTTGAAAAACTGTTTTTT; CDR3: CASSPEGWGRVEKLFF
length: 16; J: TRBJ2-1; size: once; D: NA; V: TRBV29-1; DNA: TGCAGCGTTGAAGATGGGGGGGCACTCGCCTACAATGAGCAGTTCTTC; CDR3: CSVEDGGALAYNEQFF
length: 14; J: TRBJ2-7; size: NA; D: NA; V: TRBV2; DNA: TGTGCCAGCAGTGAACCCAACACACCTTACGAGCAGTACTTC; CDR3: CASSEPNTPYEQYF
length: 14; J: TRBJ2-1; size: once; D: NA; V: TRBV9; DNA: TGTGCCAGCAGCCCCCTGGTGGGGGCAAATGAGCAGTTCTTC; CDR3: CASSPLVGANEQFF
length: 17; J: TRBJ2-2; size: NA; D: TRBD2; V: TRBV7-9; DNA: TGTGCCAGCAGCACCGGACTAGCGGGAGGGCCGTCCGGGGAGCTGTTTTTT; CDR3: CASSTGLAGGPSGELFF
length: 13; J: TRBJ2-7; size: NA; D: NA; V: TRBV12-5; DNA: TGTGCTAGTGGTTTGTCAGGGGTTTACGAGCAGTACTTC; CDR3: CASGLSGVYEQYF
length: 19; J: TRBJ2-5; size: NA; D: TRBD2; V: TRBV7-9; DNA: TGTGCCAGCAGCTCCTCCATCCGGACTAGCGGGAGGGCCGCCGAGACCCAGTACTTC; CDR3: CASSSSIRTSGRAAETQYF
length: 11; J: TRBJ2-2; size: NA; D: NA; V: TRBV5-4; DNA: TGTGCCAGCAGCAATAACGGGGAGCTGTTTTTT; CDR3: CASSNNGELFF
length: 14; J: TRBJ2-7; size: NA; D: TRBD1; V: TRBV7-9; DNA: TGTGCCAGCAGCTCCCGGGACAGGACCTACGAGCAGTACTTC; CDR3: CASSSRDRTYEQYF
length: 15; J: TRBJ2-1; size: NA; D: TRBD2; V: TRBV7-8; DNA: TGTGCCAGCCAACCAAGGCGGGAGGGCCTAAATGAGCAGTTCTTC; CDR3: CASQPRREGLNEQFF
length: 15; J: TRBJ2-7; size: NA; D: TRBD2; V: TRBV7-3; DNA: TGTGCCAGCAGCTTAGCGGGGGGCTATACCTACGAGCAGTACTTC; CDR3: CASSLAGGYTYEQYF
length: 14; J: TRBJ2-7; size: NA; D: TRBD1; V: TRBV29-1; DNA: TGCAGCGTCCGACTGGGACAGGGTGGTTACGAGCAGTACTTC; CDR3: CSVRLGQGGYEQYF
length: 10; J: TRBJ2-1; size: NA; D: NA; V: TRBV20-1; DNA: TGCAGTGCGCGGCGAGAGGAGCAGTTCTTC; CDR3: CSARREEQFF
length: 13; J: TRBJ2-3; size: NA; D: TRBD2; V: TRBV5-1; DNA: TGCGCCAGCATTCGGGAGGGCACAGATACGCAGTATTTT; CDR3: CASIREGTDTQYF
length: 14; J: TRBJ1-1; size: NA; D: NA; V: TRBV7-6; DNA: TGTGCCAGCAGCTTAGTCGATGGGAGGTCTGAAGCTTTCTTT; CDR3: CASSLVDGRSEAFF
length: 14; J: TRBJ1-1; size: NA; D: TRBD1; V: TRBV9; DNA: TGTGCCAGCAGCACGGGACAGGTGAACACTGAAGCTTTCTTT; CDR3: CASSTGQVNTEAFF
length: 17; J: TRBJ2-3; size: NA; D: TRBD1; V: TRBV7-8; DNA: TGTGCCAGCAGCTCATCTAGTCGGACAGGGGAAAGAGATACGCAGTATTTT; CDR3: CASSSSSRTGERDTQYF
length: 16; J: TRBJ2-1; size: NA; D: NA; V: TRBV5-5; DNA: TGTGCCAGCAGCGTGAATAGCGGAGACTCCTACAATGAGCAGTTCTTC; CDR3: CASSVNSGDSYNEQFF
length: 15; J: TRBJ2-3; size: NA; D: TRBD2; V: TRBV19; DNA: TGTGCCAGTAGTATGGTAGCGGGAGGGGGAGATACGCAGTATTTT; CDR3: CASSMVAGGGDTQYF
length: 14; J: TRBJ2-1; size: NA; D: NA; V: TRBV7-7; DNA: TGTGCCAGCAGCTTAGAGCTGGGGGCCGGGGAGCAGTTCTTC; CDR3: CASSLELGAGEQFF
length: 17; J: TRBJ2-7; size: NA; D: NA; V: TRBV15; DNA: TGTGCCACCAGCAGAGATAGGGGTGTGGTTAGGGTTGGCGAGCAGTACTTC; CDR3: CATSRDRGVVRVGEQYF
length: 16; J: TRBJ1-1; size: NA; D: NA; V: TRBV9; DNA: TGTGCCAGCAGCGTAGCTTTAGACAGCAGCAACACTGAAGCTTTCTTT; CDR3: CASSVALDSSNTEAFF
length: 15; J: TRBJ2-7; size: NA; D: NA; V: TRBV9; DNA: TGTGCCAGCAGCGCCAGCGGGACAGCTTTATACGAGCAGTACTTC; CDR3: CASSASGTALYEQYF
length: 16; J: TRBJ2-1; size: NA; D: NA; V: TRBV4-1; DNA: TGCGCCAGCAGCCAAGAGGTGCTAGCCTCCTACAATGAGCAGTTCTTC; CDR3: CASSQEVLASYNEQFF
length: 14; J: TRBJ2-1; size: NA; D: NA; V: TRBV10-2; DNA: TGCGCCAGCAGTGAGTCGTTGAATTACAATGAGCAGTTCTTC; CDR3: CASSESLNYNEQFF
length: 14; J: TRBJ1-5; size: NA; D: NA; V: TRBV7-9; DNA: TGTGCCAGCAGTAGGACTGATAGCAATCAGCCCCAGCATTTT; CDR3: CASSRTDSNQPQHF
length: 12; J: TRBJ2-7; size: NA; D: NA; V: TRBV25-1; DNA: TGTGCCAGCAGTACTATGGCCTACGAGCAGTACTTC; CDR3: CASSTMAYEQYF
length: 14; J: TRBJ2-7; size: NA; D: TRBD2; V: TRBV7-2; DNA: TGTGCCAGCACCTGGACTAGCGGGAGCTACGAGCAGTACTTC; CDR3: CASTWTSGSYEQYF
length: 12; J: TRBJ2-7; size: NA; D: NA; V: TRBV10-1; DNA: TGCGCCAGCAGTGAGTCCGGGTACGAGCAGTACTTC; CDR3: CASSESGYEQYF
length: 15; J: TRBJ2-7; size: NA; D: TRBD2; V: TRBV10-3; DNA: TGTGCCATCAGTGGGTCAGCGGGAGCCGCCTACGAGCAGTACTTC; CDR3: CAISGSAGAAYEQYF
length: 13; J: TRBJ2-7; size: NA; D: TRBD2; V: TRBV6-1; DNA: TGTGCCAGCAGTGTAGCGGGAGTACGGGAGCAGTACTTC; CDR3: CASSVAGVREQYF
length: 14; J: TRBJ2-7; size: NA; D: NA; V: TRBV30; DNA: TGTGCCTGGAGTGGCGAAGGGTCCCAGCGCGAGCAGTACTTC; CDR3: CAWSGEGSQREQYF
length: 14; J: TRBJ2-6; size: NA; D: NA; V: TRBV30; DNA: TGTGCCTGGAGTGCGGGCTCTGGGGCCAACGTCCTGACTTTC; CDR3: CAWSAGSGANVLTF
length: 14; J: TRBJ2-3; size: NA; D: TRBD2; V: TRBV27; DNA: TGTGCCAGCAGTCTGGGACTAGCGTCAGATACGCAGTATTTT; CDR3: CASSLGLASDTQYF
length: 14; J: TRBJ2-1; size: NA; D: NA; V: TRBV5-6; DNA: TGTGCCAGCAGAGTAGAGGGAACCTACAATGAGCAGTTCTTC; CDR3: CASRVEGTYNEQFF
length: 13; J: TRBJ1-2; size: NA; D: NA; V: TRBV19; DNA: TGTGCCAGTAGTATAGGAGGACCGCAAGGCTACACCTTC; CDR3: CASSIGGPQGYTF
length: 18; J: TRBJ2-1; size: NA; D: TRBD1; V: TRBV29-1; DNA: TGCAGCGTGAACCCCACCAGTTCGACAGGGGCCTACTACAATGAGCAGTTCTTC; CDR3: CSVNPTSSTGAYYNEQFF
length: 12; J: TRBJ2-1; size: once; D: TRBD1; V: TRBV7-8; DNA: TGTGCCAGCATGACAGGGAACAATGAGCAGTTCTTC; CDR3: CASMTGNNEQFF
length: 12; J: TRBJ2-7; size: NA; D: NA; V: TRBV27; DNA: TGTGCCAGCAGGGGAGGGGGACACGAGCAGTACTTC; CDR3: CASRGGGHEQYF
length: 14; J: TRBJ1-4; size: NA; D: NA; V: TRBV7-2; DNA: TGTGCCAGCAGACAGGGAACAACTAATGAAAAACTGTTTTTT; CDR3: CASRQGTTNEKLFF
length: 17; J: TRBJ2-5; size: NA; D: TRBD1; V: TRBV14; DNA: TGTGCCAGCAGCCAAGATCCCCGACAGGGACCAAGAGAGACCCAGTACTTC; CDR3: CASSQDPRQGPRETQYF
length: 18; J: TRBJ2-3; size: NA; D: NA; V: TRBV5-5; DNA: TGTGCCAGCAGCTTCGACGTATGGGCAGGCACTCACACAGATACGCAGTATTTT; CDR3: CASSFDVWAGTHTDTQYF
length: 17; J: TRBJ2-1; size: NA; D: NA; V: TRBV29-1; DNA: TGCAGCGTTGAAGGTCCGCCGGGTGGTACGTCCTACAATGAGCAGTTCTTC; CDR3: CSVEGPPGGTSYNEQFF
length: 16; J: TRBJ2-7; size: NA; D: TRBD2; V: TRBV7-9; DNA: TGTGCCAGCAGCCAGGTGGGGACTAGCGGGATTTACGAGCAGTACTTC; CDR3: CASSQVGTSGIYEQYF